The rows below give T cell receptor beta chains drawn from one sample of a study of blood T cell repertoires in COVID-19. The protocol was immunoSEQ multiplex PCR, while the TCRdb copy is restricted to in-frame clones and leaves out a portion. The sample comprises 160,000 or so clones, approximately 83% of which are singletons, and less than 2% rests with the top ten. The sample taken for sequencing was peripheral blood. The receptors derive from a human donor in a cohort sampled during active COVID-19. CDR3s include the opening cysteine and the closing phenylalanine or tryptophan. Fields, in order: J gene, V gene, CDR3 length, clone size, D gene, CDR3 protein, CDR3 DNA. A D gene is named only where the DNA matches it firmly. Not all rows give a size; the values are once, few, many and, for expanded clones, a class.

>TRBJ1-1|TRBV3-1/TRBV3-2|15|.|TRBD1
CASSQSDRVNTEAFF
TGTGCCAGCAGCCAGTCCGACAGGGTGAACACTGAAGCTTTCTTT
>TRBJ2-1|TRBV4-3|15|.|.
CASSQENGGFGEQFF
TGCGCCAGCAGCCAAGAAAATGGGGGGTTTGGTGAGCAGTTCTTC
>TRBJ2-5|TRBV10-2|15|once|.
CASSESHRRWETQYF
TGCGCCAGCAGTGAGTCGCACAGGCGGTGGGAGACCCAGTACTTC
>TRBJ1-2|TRBV7-2|15|.|.
CASSSLGGRWDGYTF
TGTGCCAGCAGCTCCCTGGGGGGGAGGTGGGATGGCTACACCTTC
>TRBJ1-3|TRBV3-1/TRBV3-2|16|.|.
CASSLLRGFSGNTIYF
TGTGCCAGCAGCCTATTAAGAGGGTTCTCTGGAAACACCATATATTTT
>TRBJ1-5|TRBV6-2/TRBV6-3|14|.|.
CASSYRGSNQPQHF
TGTGCCAGCAGTTACAGGGGTAGCAATCAGCCCCAGCATTTT
>TRBJ2-1|TRBV19|13|.|.
CASSGGVGNEQFF
TGTGCCAGTAGCGGAGGGGTCGGCAATGAGCAGTTCTTC
>TRBJ2-1|TRBV28|17|.|TRBD1
CASSSRPGQGHSSEQFF
TGTGCCAGCAGTTCGAGACCGGGACAGGGACATTCGAGTGAGCAGTTCTTC
>TRBJ2-5|TRBV18|14|.|.
CASSPGSSRETQYF
TGTGCCAGCTCACCTGGTTCTAGCCGGGAGACCCAGTACTTC
>TRBJ2-7|TRBV27|13|.|.
CASRTGNSYEQYF
TGTGCCAGCAGAACCGGGAACTCCTACGAGCAGTACTTC
>TRBJ2-3|TRBV4-1|19|.|TRBD2
CASSQDLSGLAGAGDTQYF
TGCGCCAGCAGCCAAGATCTAAGTGGACTAGCGGGGGCCGGAGATACGCAGTATTTT
>TRBJ2-3|TRBV2|16|.|TRBD2
CASRGLAVGSTDTQYF
TGTGCCAGCAGGGGACTAGCGGTAGGGAGCACAGATACGCAGTATTTT
>TRBJ2-7|TRBV9|15|.|TRBD2
CASSALAGGPGEQYF
TGTGCCAGCAGCGCCCTGGCGGGGGGGCCGGGGGAGCAGTACTTC
>TRBJ2-7|TRBV6-2/TRBV6-3|18|.|TRBD2
CASSYTPGTSGGPGEQYF
TGTGCCAGCAGTTATACCCCCGGGACTAGCGGGGGGCCGGGGGAGCAGTACTTC
>TRBJ1-4|TRBV7-9|13|few|.
CASSLDFNEKLFF
TGTGCCAGCAGCTTAGACTTTAATGAAAAACTGTTTTTT
>TRBJ2-7|TRBV29-1|13|.|TRBD2
CSVVDGRAGEQYF
TGCAGCGTTGTCGACGGGAGGGCGGGGGAGCAGTACTTC
>TRBJ2-7|TRBV27|15|.|TRBD1
CASSLSGQATYEQYF
TGTGCCAGCAGTTTATCCGGACAGGCTACCTACGAGCAGTACTTC
>TRBJ2-7|TRBV3-1/TRBV3-2|16|.|TRBD2
CASSQERTSGFYEQYF
TGTGCCAGCAGCCAAGAGAGGACTAGCGGTTTCTACGAGCAGTACTTC
>TRBJ1-5|TRBV6-1|14|.|TRBD1
CASSEAGGRQPQHF
TGTGCCAGCAGTGAAGCAGGGGGCAGGCAGCCCCAGCATTTT
>TRBJ1-5|TRBV7-2|16|.|TRBD1
CASSVIGTGFNQPQHF
TGTGCCAGCAGCGTAATTGGGACAGGTTTCAATCAGCCCCAGCATTTT
>TRBJ2-1|TRBV6-5|15|.|TRBD2
CASSKTSGGGNEQFF
TGTGCCAGCAGTAAGACTAGCGGGGGGGGGAATGAGCAGTTCTTC
>TRBJ2-1|TRBV19|16|.|.
CASKTTTSQGGNEQFF
TGTGCCAGTAAAACCACTACTTCGCAGGGGGGCAATGAGCAGTTCTTC
>TRBJ2-3|TRBV3-1/TRBV3-2|16|.|TRBD2
CASSRIERERGDTQYF
TGTGCCAGCAGCCGGATTGAGCGGGAGCGGGGAGATACGCAGTATTTT
>TRBJ2-1|TRBV12-3/TRBV12-4|10|.|.
CASSRGEQFF
TGTGCCAGCAGTAGGGGTGAGCAGTTCTTC
>TRBJ2-1|TRBV6-6|17|.|TRBD2
CASSRLAGAVGDNEQFF
TGTGCCAGCAGTCGGTTAGCGGGAGCCGTCGGCGACAATGAGCAGTTCTTC
>TRBJ2-7|TRBV18|13|.|.
CASSPLDSGEQYF
TGTGCCAGCTCACCGCTCGACAGCGGGGAGCAGTACTTC
>TRBJ1-4|TRBV4-1|16|many|.
CASSQDGVTPNEKLFF
TGCGCCAGCAGCCAAGACGGGGTCACGCCTAATGAAAAACTGTTTTTT
>TRBJ1-2|TRBV29-1|18|.|TRBD1
CSVEDQGQGAFFDYGYTF
TGCAGCGTTGAAGACCAGGGACAGGGGGCTTTCTTTGATTATGGCTACACCTTC
>TRBJ1-3|TRBV10-1|13|.|.
CASSGSSGNTIYF
TGCGCCAGCAGCGGGAGCTCTGGAAACACCATATATTTT
>TRBJ2-7|TRBV5-3|12|.|.
CARSLAAYEQYF
TGTGCCAGAAGCTTGGCCGCCTACGAGCAGTACTTC
>TRBJ2-4|TRBV11-2|15|.|TRBD2
CASSLGAGGRNIQYF
TGTGCCAGCAGCTTAGGAGCGGGGGGGAGGAACATTCAGTACTTC
>TRBJ2-5|TRBV11-2|13|few|.
CASSSPGGETQYF
TGTGCCAGCAGCTCCCCCGGCGGAGAGACCCAGTACTTC
>TRBJ1-2|TRBV11-2|12|.|.
CATHRPGNGYTF
TGTGCCACCCATCGACCAGGAAATGGCTACACCTTC
>TRBJ1-1|TRBV28|14|.|.
CASTMGGGITEAFF
TGTGCCAGCACAATGGGGGGGGGTATAACTGAAGCTTTCTTT
>TRBJ2-3|TRBV6-2/TRBV6-3|15|.|.
CASSSTAYSTDTQYF
TGTGCCAGCAGCTCAACAGCCTATAGCACAGATACGCAGTATTTT
>TRBJ2-1|TRBV5-1|15|.|.
CASSLVGGDYNEQFF
TGCGCCAGCAGCTTGGTAGGGGGGGATTACAATGAGCAGTTCTTC
>TRBJ2-7|TRBV7-9|15|.|.
CASSLDSPPSYEQYF
TGTGCCAGCAGCTTAGACAGTCCCCCTTCCTACGAGCAGTACTTC
>TRBJ1-1|TRBV6-1|14|.|.
CASSEIGQGTTAFF
TGTGCCAGCAGTGAAATAGGGCAGGGAACCACGGCTTTCTTT
>TRBJ2-7|TRBV4-2|14|.|TRBD1
CASSQGQGAYEQYF
TGTGCCAGCAGCCAAGGCCAGGGGGCATACGAGCAGTACTTC